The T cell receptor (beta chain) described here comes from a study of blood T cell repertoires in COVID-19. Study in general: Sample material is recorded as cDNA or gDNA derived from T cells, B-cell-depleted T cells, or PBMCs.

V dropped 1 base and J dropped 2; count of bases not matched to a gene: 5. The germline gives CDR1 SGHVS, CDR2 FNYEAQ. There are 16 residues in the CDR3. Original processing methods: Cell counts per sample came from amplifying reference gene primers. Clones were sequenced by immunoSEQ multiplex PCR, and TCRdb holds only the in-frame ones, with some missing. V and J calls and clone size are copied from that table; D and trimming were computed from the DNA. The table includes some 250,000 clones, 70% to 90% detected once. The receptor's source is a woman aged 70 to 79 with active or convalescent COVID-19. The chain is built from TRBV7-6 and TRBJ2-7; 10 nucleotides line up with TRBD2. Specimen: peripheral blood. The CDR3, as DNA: TGTGCCAGCAGCTTAGGAAGAGCGGGGGGGCCCTACGAGCAGTACTTC. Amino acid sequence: CASSLGRAGGPYEQYF.